This T cell receptor beta chain was captured by sequencing in a study of cytomegalovirus exposure and HLA in healthy donors. The donors were in the roughly 130-subject validation cohort; that cohort was separate from the roughly 680-subject first cohort. TCRdb's table, derived via immunoSEQ multiplex PCR, lists solely in-frame clones and lacks some. The sample lists roughly 56,000 clones, 85% to 95% occurring once. This clone was found a few times. The target antigen is unknown. Whole-study results and caveats: TCR clusters originating in the first cohort tended to co-occur in the 100 to 150 validation repertoires, according to a later analysis. In vitro testing confirmed a few CMV-associated chains as specific for CMV antigens. Published work reported that the classifier diagnosed cytomegalovirus status with high specificity and sensitivity.

Sequenced input: PBMCs. The sequence derives from a man aged 18 to 35 in good health and CMV-seronegative.

The CDR3 sequence is CAVQVMAEAFF. In DNA, the CDR3 is TGTGCCGTACAGGTCATGGCTGAAGCTTTCTTT. The chain uses TRBV6-5 and TRBJ1-1; D is possibly TRBD1 (5 bases). V lost 11 bases to trimming and J lost 6 bases, with 13 bases between them. CDR1 and CDR2 from the germline V gene are MNHEY and SVGAGI. The CDR3 sequence is 11 residues long.